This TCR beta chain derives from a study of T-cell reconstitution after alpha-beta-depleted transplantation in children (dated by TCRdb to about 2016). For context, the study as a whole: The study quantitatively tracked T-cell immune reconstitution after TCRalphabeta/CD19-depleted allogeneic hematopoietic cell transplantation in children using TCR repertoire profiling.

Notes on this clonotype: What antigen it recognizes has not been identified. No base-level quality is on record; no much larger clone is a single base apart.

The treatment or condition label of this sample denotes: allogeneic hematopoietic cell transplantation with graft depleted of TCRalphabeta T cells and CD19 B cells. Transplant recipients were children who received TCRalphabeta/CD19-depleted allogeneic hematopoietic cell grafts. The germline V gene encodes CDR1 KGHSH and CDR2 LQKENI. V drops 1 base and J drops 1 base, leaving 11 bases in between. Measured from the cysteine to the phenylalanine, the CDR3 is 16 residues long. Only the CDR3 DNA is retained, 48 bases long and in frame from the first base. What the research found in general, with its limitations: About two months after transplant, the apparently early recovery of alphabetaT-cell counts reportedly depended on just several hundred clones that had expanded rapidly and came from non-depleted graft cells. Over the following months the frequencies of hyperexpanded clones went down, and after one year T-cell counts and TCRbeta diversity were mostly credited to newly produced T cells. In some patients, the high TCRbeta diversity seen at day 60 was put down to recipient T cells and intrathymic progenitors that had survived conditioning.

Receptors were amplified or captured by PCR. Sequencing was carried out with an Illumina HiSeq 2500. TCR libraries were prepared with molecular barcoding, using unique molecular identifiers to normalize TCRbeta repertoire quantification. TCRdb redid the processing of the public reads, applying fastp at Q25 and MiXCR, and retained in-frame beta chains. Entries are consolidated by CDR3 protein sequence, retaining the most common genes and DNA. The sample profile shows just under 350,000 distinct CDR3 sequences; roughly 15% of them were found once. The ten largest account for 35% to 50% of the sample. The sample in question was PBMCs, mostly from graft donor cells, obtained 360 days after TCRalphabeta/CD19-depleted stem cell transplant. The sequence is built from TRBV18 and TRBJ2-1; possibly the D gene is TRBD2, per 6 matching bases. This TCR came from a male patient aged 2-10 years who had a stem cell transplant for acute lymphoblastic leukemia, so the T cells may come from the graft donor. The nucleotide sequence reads TGTGCCAGCTCACCACGACGGGACTCATCCTACAATGAGCAGTTCTTC. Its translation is CASSPRRDSSYNEQFF.